Listed here are 23 T cell receptor beta chains from one sample, sequenced in a study of T cells in Graves' hyperthyroidism and ophthalmopathy. Amplification of TCR beta CDR3 regions used RNA as the template. First-round RT-PCR with HTBI primers amplified the TCR CDR3 region. In TCRdb, the multiplex PCR reads were re-called with MiXCR into one record per CDR3 protein. The sample carries roughly 420,000 distinct CDR3 sequences, 15% to 17% recorded once. What was sequenced was blood. These receptors came from a woman aged 18-29 years with Graves' hyperthyroidism.

This clonotype was counted many times. The chain combines TRBV7-9 with TRBJ2-7; TRBD2 matches 7 bases. Germline V lookup: CDR1 SEHNR, CDR2 FQNEAQ (reference sequence). CDR3 length: 15 amino acids. The junction had 9 bases not matched to a gene; V was cut back by 1 base and J by 6 bases. Written as DNA, the CDR3 is TGTGCCAGCAGCTTAGTTGGCGGGAGTACCTGCGAGCAGTACTTC. Its protein product is CASSLVGGSTCEQYF.

The chain combines TRBV5-6 with TRBJ1-4, with a tentative D call TRBD1 (5 bases). The CDR3 extends over 14 amino acids. Germline V lookup: CDR1 SGHDT, CDR2 YYEEEE. V was cut by 0 bases and J by 2 bases, with 5 bases left in between. The CDR3 is CASSLAGTNEKLFF. CDR3 coding DNA: TGTGCCAGCAGCTTGGCAGGGACTAATGAAAAACTGTTTTTT.

There are many counts of this clonotype. CDR3 sequence (DNA): TGTGCCAGCAGTCGGGACTCGGACACTGAAGCTTTCTTT. This codes for CASSRDSDTEAFF. This chain connects TRBV12-3 or TRBV12-4 to TRBJ1-1; D is perhaps TRBD1 (5 bases). The CDR3 runs to 13 residues. V dropped 5 bases and J dropped 3 bases, with 10 bases sitting between them.

The chain uses TRBV6-1 and TRBJ2-5, with 8 bases that match TRBD1. Germline CDR1 is MNHNS and CDR2 is SASEGT. The CDR3 spans 14 residues. V gave up 5 bases and J gave up 4 bases; unmatched junction bases: 6. In DNA, the CDR3 is TGTGCCAGCAGTTCCGAGACAGGGGTAGAGACCCAGTACTTC. Translation: CASSSETGVETQYF.

This clonotype was seen many times. CDR3 DNA: TGTGCCAGCAGCTTTTCTGGCGAGCAGTACTTC. Translation: CASSFSGEQYF. The chain recombines TRBV7-9 with TRBJ2-7, with D uncertain. The CDR3 loop spans 11 amino acids. Germline CDR1 SEHNR, CDR2 FQNEAQ (reference sequence). V dropped 3 bases and J dropped 6 bases, with 6 bases sitting between them.

There are many counts of this clonotype. The chain employs TRBV5-1 and TRBJ1-1, with D possibly being TRBD1 (5 bases). Trimming stripped 3 bases from V and 6 bases from J, with 12 bases between. Germline V gives CDR1 SGHRS, CDR2 YFSETQ. The CDR3 spans 13 residues. The CDR3 region has the DNA TGCGCCAGCAGCTGGGAGGGGATGGCTGAAGCTTTCTTT. This encodes CASSWEGMAEAFF.

J is TRBJ2-5 and V is TRBV12-3 or TRBV12-4, with 12 nucleotides matching TRBD2. The CDR3 spans 15 residues. The V gene end was trimmed by 6 bases and the J gene end by 3 bases; junction bases not matched to a gene: 5. CDR3 nucleotide sequence: TGTGCCAGCAGCGGACTAGCGGGACCAAAAGAGACCCAGTACTTC. Its translation is CASSGLAGPKETQYF.

The V and J genes are TRBV18 and TRBJ2-1; 9 nucleotides match TRBD2. CDR1 and CDR2 from the germline V gene are KGHSH and LQKENI. This CDR3 spans 14 amino acids. V was clipped by 5 bases and J by 2 bases; unmatched bases: 1. The chain's CDR3 is CASSIAGAYNEQFF. In DNA, the CDR3 is TGTGCCAGCTCAATAGCGGGAGCCTACAATGAGCAGTTCTTC.

The chain has TRBV19 and TRBJ2-1; 10 bases align to TRBD2. This CDR3 region has 17 residues. CDR1 is LNHDA, CDR2 SQIVND, per germline (reference sequence). V shed 5 bases, J shed 4 bases, and the junction held 11 bases outside the gene matches. CDR3 coding DNA: TGTGCCAGTAGTGTCCTATCCGGGACTAGCGTATACAATGAGCAGTTCTTC. This translates into CASSVLSGTSVYNEQFF. Complete variable domain (other parts from reference TRBV19 and TRBJ2-1): DGGITQSPKYLFRKEGQNVTLSCEQNLNHDAMYWYRQDPGQGLRLIYYSQIVNDFQKGDIAEGYSVSREKKESFPLTVTSAQKNPTAFYLCASSVLSGTSVYNEQFFGPGTRLTVL.

The V call is TRBV5-1, the J call TRBJ2-2; 11 bases are shared with TRBD2. CDR1 SGHRS and CDR2 YFSETQ come from the germline V gene. Unmatched junction bases numbered 7, after V lost 4 bases and J lost 8 bases. This CDR3 is built from 15 residues. CDR3 protein: CASSVTSGSWGELFF. In nucleotides, the CDR3 is TGCGCCAGCAGCGTAACTAGCGGGAGTTGGGGGGAGCTGTTTTTT. The entire variable domain, with the rest obtained from reference TRBV5-1 and TRBJ2-2, is as follows: KAGVTQTPRYLIKTRGQQVTLSCSPISGHRSVSWYQQTPGQGLQFLFEYFSETQRNKGNFPGRFSGRQFSNSRSEMNVSTLELGDSALYLCASSVTSGSWGELFFGEGSRLTVL.

Details on this clonotype: A much larger clone is a single base away; this may be a read error. J is TRBJ2-1 and V is TRBV20-1; possible D gene TRBD1, 5 bases. Germline V CDR1 and CDR2: DFQATT, SNEGSKA (reference sequence). The CDR3 runs to 13 residues. In DNA, the CDR3 is TGCAATGCTTACAGTGGGGCGTACAATGAGCAGTTCTTC. It yields the protein CNAYSGAYNEQFF.

The chain couples TRBV11-2 to TRBJ2-3; TRBD2 matches 7 bases. The CDR3 loop spans 15 amino acids. Germline V lookup: CDR1 SGHAT, CDR2 FQNNGV. Trimming removed 5 bases from V and 2 bases from J; junction bases left unmatched: 7. This chain's CDR3 is CASSPTGGNTDTQYF. Written as DNA, the CDR3 is TGTGCCAGCAGCCCAACCGGGGGGAACACAGATACGCAGTATTTT. Full variable domain (remainder filled in from reference TRBV11-2 and TRBJ2-3): EAGVAQSPRYKIIEKRQSVAFWCNPISGHATLYWYQQILGQGPKLLIQFQNNGVVDDSQLPKDRFSAERLKGVDSTLKIQPAKLEDSAVYLCASSPTGGNTDTQYFGPGTRLTVL.

This clonotype showed up just a few times. Sequence at one end of the junction differs from germline and may be a read error. The genes are TRBV6-7 and TRBJ1-5; D is ambiguous. TRBV6-7 belongs to the ORF category, with a function that is uncertain. The CDR3 runs 14 residues. CDR3 DNA sequence: TGTGCCAGCAATTACGGCGGAAGCAATCAGCCCCAGCATTTT. It yields the protein CASNYGGSNQPQHF.

In regard to this clonotype: Germline and junction disagree at one end, which may indicate a read error. The CDR3 is CASSLEMNTEALF. CDR3 nucleotide sequence: TGTGCCAGCAGCTTGGAAATGAACACTGAAGCTCTCTTT. The rearrangement joins TRBV7-9 to TRBJ1-1; D uncertain. This CDR3 region has 13 residues. CDR1 is SEHNR, CDR2 FQNEAQ, per germline (reference sequence).

V usage is TRBV19 and J usage is TRBJ2-5; the D is unclear. From germline, CDR1 is LNHDA and CDR2 SQIVND (reference sequence). V dropped 5 bases and J dropped 0 bases, with 4 bases sitting between them. The length of the CDR3 is 12 residues. CDR3 nucleotides: TGTGCCAGTAGTGCCCACCAAGAGACCCAGTACTTC. Its protein product is CASSAHQETQYF. The entire variable domain, with the rest obtained from reference TRBV19 and TRBJ2-5, is as follows: DGGITQSPKYLFRKEGQNVTLSCEQNLNHDAMYWYRQDPGQGLRLIYYSQIVNDFQKGDIAEGYSVSREKKESFPLTVTSAQKNPTAFYLCASSAHQETQYFGPGTRLLVL.

This clonotype was picked up many times. This CDR3 reads CASQQGYGYTF. CDR3 bases: TGTGCCAGCCAACAGGGGTATGGCTACACCTTC. The chain carries TRBV28 and TRBJ1-2, with TRBD1 matching 7 bases. The V segment lost 8 bases and the J segment 5 bases; nucleotides outside the gene matches: 2. Looked up from germline, CDR1 is MDHEN and CDR2 is SYDVKM. This CDR3 is 11 amino acids long.

This clonotype was picked up many times. One junction end does not reproduce the germline sequence, and a read error may be involved. CDR3 in DNA: TGTGCCAGCAGTTTAAGCCAGGGACAGCTAAACACTGAAGCTCTCTTT. This gives the protein CASSLSQGQLNTEALF. The genes are TRBV12-3 or TRBV12-4 and TRBJ1-1, with 7 nucleotides matching TRBD1. This CDR3 is 16 amino acids long.

This chain links TRBV6-1 with TRBJ2-1, with TRBD2 matching over 7 bases. This CDR3 has 15 residues. Unmatched junction bases numbered 6, after V lost 1 base and J lost 6 bases. Germline CDR1 reads MNHNS; CDR2 reads SASEGT. The CDR3 DNA reads TGTGCCAGCAGTGAAGAGGCGGGGGAGGTCAATGAGCAGTTCTTC. Amino acids: CASSEEAGEVNEQFF.

This clonotype occurred many times. V gene TRBV9 combines with J gene TRBJ2-7; D is undetermined. Trimming left V 4 bases short and J 3 bases short, with 11 bases between. The germline gives CDR1 SGDLS, CDR2 YYNGEE. The CDR3 is 13 residues long. The CDR3 region is CASSLDWDYEQYF. CDR3 DNA sequence: TGTGCCAGCAGCCTCGACTGGGACTACGAGCAGTACTTC.

This clonotype was detected ten times or more. The rearrangement joins TRBV11-2 to TRBJ2-7; 7 nucleotides align to TRBD2. The CDR3 contains 15 residues. CDR1 and CDR2 (germline): SGHAT, FQNNGV. After removal of 3 bases from V and 2 bases from J, the junction contained 7 bases not matched to a gene. The DNA of the CDR3 is TGTGCCAGCAGCTTTTCGGGGGGTAATACCTACGAGCAGTACTTC. Translation gives CASSFSGGNTYEQYF.

The sample holds many counts of this clonotype. The chain uses TRBV5-5 and TRBJ1-4, with 8 bases aligning to TRBD1. The germline gives CDR1 SGHKS, CDR2 YYEKEE (reference sequence). The CDR3 is made up of 16 amino acids. Trimming removed 1 base from V and 8 bases from J; junction bases left unmatched: 10. CDR3 loop: CASSLSASTGEEKLFF. The CDR3 coding sequence is TGTGCCAGCAGCTTGTCCGCGTCGACAGGGGAGGAAAAACTGTTTTTT.

In this sample, this clonotype turned up many times. This chain joins TRBV2 and TRBJ2-1; 10 positions agree with TRBD2. The CDR3 is 14 amino acids. Trimming took 6 bases from V and 6 from J; bases not matched to a gene: 5. Germline V CDR1 and CDR2: SNHLY, FYNNEI. This CDR3 is CASRKREGGNEQFF. CDR3 in DNA: TGTGCCAGCAGGAAGCGGGAGGGCGGCAATGAGCAGTTCTTC.

This clonotype was observed many times. The chain recombines TRBV7-3 with TRBJ2-1; D gene uncertain. CDR1 is SGHTA, CDR2 FQGTGA, per germline. With 2 bases removed from V and 0 bases from J, the gap between germline ends came to 11 bases. This CDR3 region has 16 residues. In DNA, the CDR3 is TGTGCCAGCAGCTTAGCTGGCCAGGCCTCCTACAATGAGCAGTTCTTC. It translates to CASSLAGQASYNEQFF. Looking up the rest from reference TRBV7-3 and TRBJ2-1 gives the full variable domain: GAGVSQTPSNKVTEKGKYVELRCDPISGHTALYWYRQSLGQGPEFLIYFQGTGAADDSGLPNDRFFAVRPEGSVSTLKIQRTERGDSAVYLCASSLAGQASYNEQFFGPGTRLTVL.